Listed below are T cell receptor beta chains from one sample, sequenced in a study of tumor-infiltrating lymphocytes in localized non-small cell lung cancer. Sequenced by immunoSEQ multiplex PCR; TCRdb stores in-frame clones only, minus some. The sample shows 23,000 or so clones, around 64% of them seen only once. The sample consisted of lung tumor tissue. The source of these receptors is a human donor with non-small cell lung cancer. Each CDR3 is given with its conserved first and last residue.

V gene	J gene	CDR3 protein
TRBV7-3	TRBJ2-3	CATGQISTDTQYF
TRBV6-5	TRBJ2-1	CASRVLGSYNEQFF
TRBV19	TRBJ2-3	CASSIWGDTQYF
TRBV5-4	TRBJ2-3	CASGVGVEDTQYF
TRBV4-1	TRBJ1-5	CASSQVEAQPQHF
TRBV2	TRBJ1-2	CASSTGQGLYYGYTF
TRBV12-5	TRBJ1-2	CASGRTENYGYTF
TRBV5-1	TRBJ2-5	CASSLGADSGALETQYF
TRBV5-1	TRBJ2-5	CASSFAQEETQYF
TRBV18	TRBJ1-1	CASSPPQGDYTEAFF
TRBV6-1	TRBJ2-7	CASAPGQAWANEQYF
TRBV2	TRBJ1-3	CASSPSGGNTIYF
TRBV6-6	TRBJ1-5	CASSYKPGGGQPQHF
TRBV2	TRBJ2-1	CASRLRTGAQEFF
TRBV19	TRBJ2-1	CASTQGVDEQFF
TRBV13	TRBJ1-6	CASSLYNSPLHF
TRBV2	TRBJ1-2	CASTGTASRSYGYTF
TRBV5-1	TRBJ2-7	CASSPGRGSYEQYF
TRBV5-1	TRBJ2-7	CASSLSDGYEQYF
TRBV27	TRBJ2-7	CASSLGGLHYEQYF
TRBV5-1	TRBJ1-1	CASRDRVYTEAFF
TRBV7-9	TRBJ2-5	CASRGEVETQYF
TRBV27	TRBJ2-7	CASSFTTAAYEQYF
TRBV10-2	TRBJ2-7	CASSEAPAGAYEQYF
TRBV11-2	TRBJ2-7	CASSLVPHPHPDGPYEQYF
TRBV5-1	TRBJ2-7	CASSLGGSLSSYEQYF
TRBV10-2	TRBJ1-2	CASSESRALGGYTF
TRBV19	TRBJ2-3	CASSTQGAPDTQYF
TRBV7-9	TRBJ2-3	CASSGDGTDTQYF
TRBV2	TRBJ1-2	CASMQDRGPGYTF
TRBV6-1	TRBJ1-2	CASSEATSTYGYTF
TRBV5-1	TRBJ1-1	CASSTPGQMLNTEAFF
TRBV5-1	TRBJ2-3	CASSAGTGTDTQYF
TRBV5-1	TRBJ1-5	CASSLTQGQPQHF
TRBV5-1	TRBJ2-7	CASSPGTSFYEQYF
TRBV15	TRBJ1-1	CATSNIRGRGTEAFF
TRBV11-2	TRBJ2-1	CASSPQAGNYNEQFF
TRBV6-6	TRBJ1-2	CASSYSTGYYGYTF
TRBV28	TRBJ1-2	CASSLGDGTVHGYTF
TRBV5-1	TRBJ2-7	CASSLAAGPYEQYF
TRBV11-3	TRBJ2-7	CASSLVKGYEQYF
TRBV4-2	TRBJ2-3	CASSQGTFTSTDTQYF
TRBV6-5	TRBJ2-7	CASSGSGRSRYEQYF
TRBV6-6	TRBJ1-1	CASSYGGVGTEAFF
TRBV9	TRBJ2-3	CASSVEGSGTQYF
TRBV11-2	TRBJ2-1	CASSLGTSSDEQFF
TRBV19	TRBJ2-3	CASSMGATSGSTDTQYF
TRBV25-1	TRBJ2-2	CASSHAYRGVGTGELFF
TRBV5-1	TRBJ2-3	CASRAMEGTDTQYF
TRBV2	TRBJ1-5	CASSAGPSNQPQHF
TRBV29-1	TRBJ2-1	CSVENYVTGGENEQFF
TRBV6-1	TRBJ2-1	CASSATSGSYNEQFF
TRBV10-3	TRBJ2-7	CAISEGGDYEQYF
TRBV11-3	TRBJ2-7	CASSLGRVSEQYF
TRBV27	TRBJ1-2	CASSRGQGVGGYTF
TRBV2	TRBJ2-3	CASSEPGTSGASSTDTQYF